The clone carrying this TCR beta chain showed up many times. What it binds is unknown. This entry belongs to a study of T cell repertoires in cytomegalovirus infection. As for the study in general: Shared public TCR beta signatures pointed to both CMV infection and a matching HLA type. Findings and caveats of the study: The cumulative frequency of public TCR beta families identified carriers of CMV plus the relevant HLA. Predominance within the ex vivo response was attributable to HLA-C-restricted CMV-specific TCR beta clonotypes.

The germline V gene has CDR1 SQVTM and CDR2 ANQGSEA. This CDR3 contains 12 residues. Unmatched junction bases numbered 5, after V lost 7 bases and J lost 8 bases. MiXCR was run by TCRdb on the reads, yielding one entry per CDR3 protein. Among 200,000 to 250,000 distinct CDR3 sequences listed, roughly 6.5% were seen once. Sequenced: PBMCs. The receptor comes from a human donor in good health (CMV status not recorded). Some clones in this sample may be carry-over from other donors' samples. This chain joins TRBV29-1 and TRBJ2-1; 10 positions match TRBD2. This CDR3 reads CSAAGGPYEQFF. CDR3 nucleotide sequence: TGCAGCGCAGCGGGGGGGCCGTATGAGCAGTTCTTC.